The rows below give T cell receptor beta chains drawn from one sample of a study of blood T cells in healthy people across ages. Using its own MiXCR run on the 5' RACE reads, TCRdb lists one record per CDR3 protein. This table has 1.5 million or so distinct CDR3 sequences, approximately 40% appearing once. Sequencing was carried out using blood. These receptors all come from a woman between 18 and 29 years old in good health. CDR3s include the opening cysteine and the closing phenylalanine or tryptophan. A D gene is named only where the DNA matches it firmly. Some rows mark clone size as missing; the rest say once, few, many or name a class of expanded clone.

d_call | j_call | v_call | clone_size | cdr3_nt | cdr3_aa
NA | TRBJ2-2 | TRBV24-1 | NA | TGTACCACCAACGGGGGGAACACCGGGGAGCTGTTTTTT | CTTNGGNTGELFF
NA | TRBJ1-6 | TRBV2 | NA | TGTGCCAGCACCCCCGTGAGGAATTCACCCCTCCACTTT | CASTPVRNSPLHF
NA | TRBJ2-7 | TRBV4-1 | NA | TGCGCCAGCAGCGGGGAAGGAACGGGATCAGGCCACGAGCAGTACTTC | CASSGEGTGSGHEQYF
NA | TRBJ1-2 | TRBV21-1 | NA | TGTGCCAGCAGCAGTAAAGGGGGATACTATGGCTACACCTTC | CASSSKGGYYGYTF
NA | TRBJ2-1 | TRBV11-1 | few | TGTGCCAGCAGCTTAAAAGGGATGGCCCTAACCTACAATGAGCAGTTCTTC | CASSLKGMALTYNEQFF
NA | TRBJ2-5 | TRBV27 | NA | TGTGCCAGCGCGCGACCGGGGAAAGAGACCCAGTACTTC | CASARPGKETQYF
NA | TRBJ2-7 | TRBV10-3 | NA | TGTGCCGTCAGTGAGTCCCAACGGGACGAGCAGTACTTC | CAVSESQRDEQYF
TRBD1 | TRBJ1-1 | TRBV20-1 | NA | TGCAGTGCTAGGCCCACAGGGGGATCGAACACTGAAGCTTTCTTT | CSARPTGGSNTEAFF
TRBD2 | TRBJ2-5 | TRBV20-1 | NA | TGCAGTGCTAGAGGTCTAGCGGGGGACACCCAAGAGACCCAGTACTTC | CSARGLAGDTQETQYF
TRBD1 | TRBJ2-1 | TRBV20-1 | few | TGCAGTGCTCCCAAACGGGACAGGGGGAACAATGAGCAGTTCTTC | CSAPKRDRGNNEQFF
NA | TRBJ2-7 | TRBV7-8 | NA | TGTGCCAGCAGCTTAGGGGCGGATGGCTCCTACAATGAGCAGTACTTC | CASSLGADGSYNEQYF
TRBD2 | TRBJ2-7 | TRBV6-5 | NA | TGTGCCAGCAGACAACTTAGCGGGGGTTCCTACGAGCAGTACTTC | CASRQLSGGSYEQYF
TRBD1 | TRBJ2-7 | TRBV7-9 | NA | TGTGCCAGCAGCTCCTGGGACAGCGAGTACTACGAGCAGTACTTC | CASSSWDSEYYEQYF
TRBD2 | TRBJ2-2 | TRBV20-1 | NA | TGCAGTGCTAAGGTAGCGGGAGGGCCCGGCACCGGGGAGCTGTTTTTT | CSAKVAGGPGTGELFF
TRBD1 | TRBJ1-2 | TRBV28 | NA | TGTGCCAGCAGACGATCCCGGACAGGACACGGCTACACCTTC | CASRRSRTGHGYTF
NA | TRBJ2-7 | TRBV6-6 | NA | TGTGCCAGCAGTTCCCCTAGCTCATTCTACGAGCAGTACTTC | CASSSPSSFYEQYF
TRBD1 | TRBJ2-5 | TRBV20-1 | few | TGCAGTGCTAGAGCCAGGACAGGGAAATACCAAGAGACCCAGTACTTC | CSARARTGKYQETQYF
NA | TRBJ1-5 | TRBV6-7 | NA | TGTGCCAGCAGTTACGCTACGATAGACCAGTTGAGACAGCCCCGGCATTTT | CASSYATIDQLRQPRHF
NA | TRBJ2-7 | TRBV2 | NA | TGTGCCAGCAGTGAAGACGAGTCCTACGAGCAGTACTTC | CASSEDESYEQYF
TRBD2 | TRBJ2-7 | TRBV6-1 | NA | TGTGCCAGCAGTGTAAGGGTAGCGGGAATGTACGAGCAGTACTTC | CASSVRVAGMYEQYF
NA | TRBJ2-1 | TRBV25-1 | few | TGTGCCAGCAGTGAATTCGGGGTCTATGATGAGCAGTTCTTC | CASSEFGVYDEQFF
NA | TRBJ2-7 | TRBV21-1 | NA | TGTGCCAGCAGCAACATAGGGAAGTACGAGCAGTACTTC | CASSNIGKYEQYF
TRBD2 | TRBJ2-3 | TRBV3-1 | NA | TGTGCCAGCAGCCTCAGGGCTAGCGGGAGGATCACAGATACGCAGTATTTT | CASSLRASGRITDTQYF
TRBD1 | TRBJ2-2 | TRBV29-1 | NA | TGCAGCGTTGAAGGACAGGGTGCGGACACCGGGGAGCTGTTTTTT | CSVEGQGADTGELFF